The T cell receptor beta chain under discussion was sequenced for a study of blood T cell repertoires in COVID-19. Study as a whole: Donors in the United States, Italy and Spain gave samples during acute or convalescent COVID-19. The cDNA or gDNA used as material had been derived from T cells, B-cell-depleted T cells, or PBMCs.

From germline, CDR1 is LGHDT and CDR2 YNNKEL (reference sequence). V was pared by 4 bases and J by 7 bases, with 11 bases between. This CDR3 has 12 residues. Authors' processing steps: Amplifying reference gene primers gave estimates of nucleated cell counts. Method: immunoSEQ multiplex PCR; TCRdb's copy keeps in-frame clones and lacks some. The V and J calls and clone size were taken over from that table, and D and trimming were inferred from the DNA. The table shows about 59,000 clones, with about nine tenths occurring only once. There are a few counts of this clone. The chain recombines TRBV3-1 (or the pseudogene TRBV3-2) with TRBJ2-7; TRBD2 is a possible D gene (5 bases). The TCR comes from a human donor in a cohort sampled during active COVID-19. Specimen: peripheral blood. CDR3 DNA: TGTGCCAGCAGCCTAAGAGGGCTAGAGCAGTACTTC. Its translation: CASSLRGLEQYF.